The 27 T cell receptor beta chains given below trace back to one sample, sequenced in a study of beta chain features in type 1 diabetes. The whole isolated RNA underwent reverse transcription, so sequencing captured expressed TCRB transcripts. Some clones are missing from TCRdb's copy, which holds only in-frame ones; the method was immunoSEQ multiplex PCR. The sample yields under 400,000 clones, 15% to 20% seen once. The sample consisted of naive CD4+ T cells from blood. The receptors shown here come from a woman aged 18-35 years in good health.

The rearrangement joins TRBV19 to TRBJ1-5; D perhaps matches TRBD1 (6 bases). This CDR3 region has 17 residues. In germline, CDR1 is LNHDA, CDR2 SQIVND (reference sequence). V dropped 4 bases and J dropped 2 bases, with 18 bases sitting between them. The CDR3 DNA reads as TGTGCCAGTAGTACCCCCAGGGGAGGGTTCGGCAATCAGCCCCAGCATTTT. Translating it yields CASSTPRGGFGNQPQHF.

This clone occurred a few times. This sequence joins TRBV4-1 and TRBJ2-6; D possibly corresponds to TRBD1 (6 bases). The CDR3 spans 21 residues. The V gene's germline CDR1 is MGHRA and CDR2 YSYEKL. Trimming pared 3 bases from V and 0 bases from J, leaving 24 bases between. The CDR3 loop is CASSQRANLAGAHSGANVLTF. DNA of the CDR3: TGCGCCAGCAGCCAGCGGGCAAACTTGGCAGGGGCCCACTCTGGGGCCAACGTCCTGACTTTC.

The gene calls are TRBV6-1 and TRBJ1-5; 7 nucleotides match TRBD1. Germline CDR1 reads MNHNS; CDR2 reads SASEGT. V trimming: 4 bases; J trimming: 3 bases; junction bases outside the gene matches: 12. This CDR3 has 17 residues. CDR3 nucleotides: TGTGCCAGCAGTGGCAGCCTGCGACAGGGCAACAATCAGCCCCAGCATTTT. Its protein product is CASSGSLRQGNNQPQHF.

The chain couples TRBV7-2 to TRBJ1-3, with 7 bases fitting TRBD1. Germline V gives CDR1 SGHTA, CDR2 FQGNSA. V was clipped by 7 bases and J by 4 bases; unmatched bases: 10. The CDR3 is 15 amino acids. CDR3 protein: CASTPFKGAGNTIYF. In nucleotides, the CDR3 is TGTGCCAGCACGCCTTTTAAGGGGGCGGGAAACACCATATATTTT.

This sequence joins TRBV18 and TRBJ2-7; a weak D match, TRBD1 (6 bases). The CDR3 spans 13 residues. CDR1 KGHSH and CDR2 LQKENI come from the germline V gene. Trimming stripped 4 bases from V and 3 bases from J, with 10 bases between. This CDR3 reads CASSLLDSYEQYF. The DNA for the CDR3 is TGTGCCAGCTCACTCTTGGACAGCTACGAGCAGTACTTC.

The chain is built from TRBV2 and TRBJ2-2; D gene ambiguous. There are 13 residues in the CDR3. The germline CDR1 and CDR2 sequences are SNHLY and FYNNEI. The ends were cut back, 2 bases at V and 9 bases at J, with 10 bases in the middle. CDR3 bases: TGTGCCAGCAGTGAACGAGCTTCCAGGGAGCTGTTTTTT. It is translated as CASSERASRELFF.

The V call is TRBV18, the J call TRBJ2-2; tentatively, D is TRBD2 (5 bases). V lost 3 bases to trimming and J lost 5 bases, with 19 bases between them. Germline V lookup: CDR1 KGHSH, CDR2 LQKENI. The CDR3 has 17 amino acids. CDR3 in amino acids: CASSPTEMGVATGELFF. Here the CDR3 DNA reads TGTGCCAGCTCACCTACCGAGATGGGAGTAGCTACCGGGGAGCTGTTTTTT.

This chain links TRBV30 with TRBJ2-1; 13 positions match TRBD2. Germline V CDR1 and CDR2: GTSNPN, SVGIG (reference sequence). This CDR3 has 16 amino acids. J was trimmed by 4 bases and V by 3 bases; bases with no gene match: 6. The CDR3 loop is CAWRYGLAGAYNEQFF. In nucleotides, the CDR3 is TGTGCCTGGAGATATGGACTAGCGGGGGCTTACAATGAGCAGTTCTTC. Looking up the rest from reference TRBV30 and TRBJ2-1 gives the full variable domain: SQTIHQWPATLVQPVGSPLSLECTVEGTSNPNLYWYRQAAGRGLQLLFYSVGIGQISSEVPQNLSASRPQDRQFILSSKKLLLSDSGFYLCAWRYGLAGAYNEQFFGPGTRLTVL.

The V and J genes are TRBV15 and TRBJ1-1, with D unresolved. The CDR3 consists of 13 residues. Trimming cost V 6 bases and J 3 bases, with 11 bases left between them. Germline V lookup: CDR1 LNHNV, CDR2 YYDKDF (reference sequence). CDR3 in DNA: TGTGCCACCAGACTAGGGCTGGACACTGAAGCTTTCTTT. This translates into CATRLGLDTEAFF.

The chain joins TRBV29-1 to TRBJ2-7, with TRBD2 identical over 10 bases. CDR3 size: 13 residues. V trimming: 7 bases; J trimming: 2 bases; junction bases outside the gene matches: 5. Germline V gene lookup returns CDR1 SQVTM and CDR2 ANQGSEA. CDR3 sequence: CSAWTSGTYEQYF. Here the CDR3 DNA reads TGCAGCGCGTGGACTAGCGGTACCTACGAGCAGTACTTC.

As DNA, the CDR3 is TGCAGCGTTGATAGACGGGGAGGGGGCAATGAGCAGTTCTTC. It yields the protein CSVDRRGGGNEQFF. The chain joins TRBV29-1 to TRBJ2-1; the D gene is possibly TRBD2 (7 bases). CDR1 and CDR2 (germline): SQVTM, ANQGSEA. CDR3 size: 14 residues. V was cut by 3 bases and J by 6 bases, with 15 bases left in between.

In this sample, this clone turned up a few times. This rearrangement joins TRBV7-3 to TRBJ2-7; D is unresolved. Per the germline V gene, CDR1 is SGHTA and CDR2 is FQGTGA. The CDR3 is 15 amino acids. V was trimmed by 2 bases and J by 0 bases, leaving 11 bases between them. In DNA form, the CDR3 reads TGTGCCAGCAGCTTATCAGCTGCTAGCTCCTACGAGCAGTACTTC. Translating gives CASSLSAASSYEQYF.

The rearrangement uses TRBV10-2 and TRBJ1-2; the D is unclear. Germline V gene lookup returns CDR1 WSHSY and CDR2 SAAADI. The CDR3 loop spans 13 amino acids. Trimming cost V 10 bases and J 2 bases, with 14 bases left between them. In DNA, the CDR3 is TGCGCCACCGAGGACTTGGCCAACTATGGCTACACCTTC. This sequence encodes CATEDLANYGYTF.

The gene calls are TRBV4-3 and TRBJ2-3; TRBD1 matches 9 bases. Germline CDR1 is LGHNA and CDR2 is YSLEER. CDR3 size: 15 residues. V was pared by 0 bases and J by 4 bases, with 2 bases of the junction left unmatched. The CDR3 reads CASSQEGQGSDTQYF. As DNA, the CDR3 is TGCGCCAGCAGCCAAGAGGGACAGGGTTCAGATACGCAGTATTTT.

This clone was seen only a few times. J is TRBJ1-4 and V is TRBV11-2; D is unclear. The ends were cut back, 1 base at V and 7 bases at J, with 7 bases in the middle. The germline V gene has CDR1 SGHAT and CDR2 FQNNGV. The CDR3 is made up of 13 amino acids. The chain's CDR3 is CASSLVVGEKLFF. CDR3 nucleotides: TGTGCCAGCAGCTTAGTAGTCGGTGAAAAACTGTTTTTT. The variable domain in full, with the rest retrieved from reference TRBV11-2 and TRBJ1-4, is EAGVAQSPRYKIIEKRQSVAFWCNPISGHATLYWYQQILGQGPKLLIQFQNNGVVDDSQLPKDRFSAERLKGVDSTLKIQPAKLEDSAVYLCASSLVVGEKLFFGSGTQLSVL.

J is TRBJ2-4 and V is TRBV25-1; TRBD2 might be the D (7 bases). Trimming removed 4 bases from V and 9 bases from J, with 19 bases in between. CDR1 and CDR2 (germline): MGHDK, SYGVNS. This CDR3 region has 15 residues. Here the CDR3 DNA reads TGTGCCAGCAGTGCTGGGGCGGGGGCTCTTAGCATTCAGTACTTC. Translating gives CASSAGAGALSIQYF.

DNA for the CDR3: TGTGCTAGTGGTTTGGGCGGGGACGATACGCAGTATTTT. Encoded protein: CASGLGGDDTQYF. This chain joins TRBV12-5 and TRBJ2-3, with D possibly matching TRBD2 (6 bases). V lost 1 base and J lost 6, with 8 bases in between. The CDR3 totals 13 residues. Germline assignment: CDR1 LGHNT and CDR2 FRNRAP.

The CDR3 region is CASSQRGLGIAFF. The CDR3 DNA is TGTGCCAGCAGCCAAAGGGGCCTGGGAATAGCTTTCTTT. V and J are TRBV7-9 and TRBJ1-1, with D perhaps TRBD1 (5 bases). This CDR3 is built from 13 residues. V shed 5 bases and J shed 10 bases, with 17 bases lying between them. Germline-derived CDR1 and CDR2 are SEHNR and FQNEAQ (reference sequence).

This clone came up a few times. J is TRBJ1-2 and V is TRBV30; the match to TRBD1 covers 8 bases. The CDR3 extends over 12 amino acids. Unmatched junction bases numbered 2, after V lost 4 bases and J lost 4 bases. CDR1 is GTSNPN and CDR2 is SVGIG in the germline V gene (reference sequence). This CDR3 reads CAWTGQGYGYTF. The CDR3 DNA reads TGTGCCTGGACAGGACAGGGCTATGGCTACACCTTC.

The sample holds a few counts of this clone. The V and J genes are TRBV7-2 and TRBJ1-5; 7 positions match TRBD1. V lost 5 bases and J lost 4; bases outside the gene matches: 5. The CDR3 is made up of 14 amino acids. Germline CDR1 and CDR2: SGHTA and FQGNSA. Written as DNA, the CDR3 is TGTGCCAGCAGCGCCCGGGACAGAAATCAGCCCCAGCATTTT. Protein sequence: CASSARDRNQPQHF.

The V call is TRBV25-1, the J call TRBJ1-4; tentatively, D is TRBD1 (6 bases). The CDR3 sequence is 14 residues long. CDR1 and CDR2 from the germline V gene are MGHDK and SYGVNS. V shed 5 bases and J shed 8 bases, with 15 bases lying between them. CDR3 nucleotides: TGTGCCAGCAGTAGTAGGGGGGGTTACGAAAAACTGTTTTTT. Its translation is CASSSRGGYEKLFF.

The V call is TRBV10-3, the J call TRBJ1-2; 7 nucleotides line up with TRBD1. The germline V gene encodes CDR1 ENHRY and CDR2 SYGVKD. The CDR3 has 15 amino acids. V lost 7 bases, J lost 5 bases, and 13 bases stayed unmatched. CDR3 protein: CAITEGRGSYYGYTF. The CDR3 DNA is TGTGCCATCACCGAGGGCAGGGGGAGTTATTATGGCTACACCTTC.

This clone was found a few times. J is TRBJ1-1 and V is TRBV4-1, with 12 bases that match TRBD1. CDR3 length: 14 amino acids. V lost 4 bases and J lost 10; bases outside the gene matches: 7. Germline lookup yields CDR1 MGHRA and CDR2 YSYEKL. The CDR3 DNA sequence: TGCGCCAGCAGCCGACCGGGACAGGGGGCGGGAGCTTTCTTT. Residues: CASSRPGQGAGAFF.

The sample holds a few counts of this clone. The chain has TRBV10-3 and TRBJ1-1; D perhaps matches TRBD1 (5 bases). Trimming stripped 0 bases from V and 1 base from J, with 9 bases between. The CDR3 spans 15 residues. CDR1 is ENHRY and CDR2 is SYGVKD in the germline V gene. The CDR3 loop reads CAISESGRENTEAFF. Here the CDR3 DNA reads TGTGCCATCAGTGAGTCGGGCAGGGAGAACACTGAAGCTTTCTTT.

The chain is built from TRBV7-6 and TRBJ2-7, with 7 bases fitting TRBD1. Losses at the gene ends were 5 bases for V and 7 bases for J; bases not matched to a gene: 14. Germline-derived CDR1 and CDR2 are SGHVS and FNYEAQ. The CDR3 spans 15 residues. The CDR3 DNA reads as TGTGCCAGCAGCACTGGGACAGTCTCCGCTGGGGAGCAGTACTTC. This sequence encodes CASSTGTVSAGEQYF.

V usage is TRBV29-1 and J usage is TRBJ1-2; 8 bases fit TRBD1. Trimming cost V 7 bases and J 4 bases; bases outside gene matches: 11. The CDR3 loop spans 14 amino acids. The V gene's germline CDR1 is SQVTM and CDR2 ANQGSEA. CDR3 sequence reads: CSGLAGGPSYGYTF. The CDR3 bases are TGCAGCGGCCTAGCAGGGGGCCCTAGCTATGGCTACACCTTC.

CDR3 DNA sequence: TGTGCCAGCAGCTTAGGGACACCCAATCAGCCCCAGCATTTT. It encodes CASSLGTPNQPQHF. The chain is built from TRBV7-2 and TRBJ1-5, with D tentatively TRBD1 (5 bases). The germline V and J ends were trimmed by 1 base and 3 bases, with 7 bases remaining between them. The CDR3 is made up of 14 amino acids. Germline CDR1 is SGHTA and CDR2 is FQGNSA.